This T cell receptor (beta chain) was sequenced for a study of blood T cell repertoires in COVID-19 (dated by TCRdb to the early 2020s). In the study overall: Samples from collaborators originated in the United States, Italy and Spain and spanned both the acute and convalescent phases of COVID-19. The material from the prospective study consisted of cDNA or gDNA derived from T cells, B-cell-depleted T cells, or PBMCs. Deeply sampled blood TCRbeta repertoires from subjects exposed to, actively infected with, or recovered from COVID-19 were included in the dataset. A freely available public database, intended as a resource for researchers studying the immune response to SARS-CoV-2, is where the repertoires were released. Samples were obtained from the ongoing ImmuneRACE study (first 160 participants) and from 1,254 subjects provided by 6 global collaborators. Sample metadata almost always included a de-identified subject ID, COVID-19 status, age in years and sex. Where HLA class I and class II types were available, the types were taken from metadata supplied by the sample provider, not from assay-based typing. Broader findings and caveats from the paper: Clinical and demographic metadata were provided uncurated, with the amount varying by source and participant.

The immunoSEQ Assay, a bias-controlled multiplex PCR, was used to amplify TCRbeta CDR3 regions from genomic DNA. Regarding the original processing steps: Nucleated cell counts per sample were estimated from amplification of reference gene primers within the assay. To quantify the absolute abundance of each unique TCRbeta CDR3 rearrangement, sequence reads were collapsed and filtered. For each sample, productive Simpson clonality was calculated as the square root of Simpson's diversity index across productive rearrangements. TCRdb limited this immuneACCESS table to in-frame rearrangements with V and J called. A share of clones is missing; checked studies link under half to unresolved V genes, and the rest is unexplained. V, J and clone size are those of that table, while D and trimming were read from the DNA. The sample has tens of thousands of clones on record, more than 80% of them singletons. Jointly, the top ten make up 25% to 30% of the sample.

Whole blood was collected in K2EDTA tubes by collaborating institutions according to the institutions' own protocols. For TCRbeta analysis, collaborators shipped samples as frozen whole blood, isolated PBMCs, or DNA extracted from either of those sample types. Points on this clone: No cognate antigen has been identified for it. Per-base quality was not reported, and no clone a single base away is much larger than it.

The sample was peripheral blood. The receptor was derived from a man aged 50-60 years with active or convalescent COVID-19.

The CDR3 amino acid sequence is: CAWRGLPSTQYF. The nucleotides are TGTGCCTGGAGAGGACTACCGTCGACGCAGTATTTT. The sequence is built from TRBV30 and TRBJ2-3; D gene: possibly TRBD2, on 6 matching bases. V loses 3 bases of germline sequence and J loses 9 bases, and the interval between the two ends is 13 bases. Reading the germline V gene (reference sequence) gives CDR1 GTSNPN and CDR2 SVGIG. The cysteine opens and the phenylalanine closes a CDR3 of 12 amino acids. The DNA shown is the 36-base CDR3, in frame from base 1.